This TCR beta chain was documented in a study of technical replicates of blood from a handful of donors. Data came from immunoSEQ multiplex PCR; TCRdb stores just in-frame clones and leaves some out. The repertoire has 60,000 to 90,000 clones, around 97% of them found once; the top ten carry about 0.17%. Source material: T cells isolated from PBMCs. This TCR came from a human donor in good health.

The CDR3 DNA follows: TGTGCCAGCAGCGTTCCCACTAGCGGGAGAAATGAGCAGTTCTTC. As protein: CASSVPTSGRNEQFF. V usage is TRBV9 and J usage is TRBJ2-1; 11 bases fit TRBD2. CDR1 is SGDLS and CDR2 is YYNGEE in the germline V gene. This CDR3 comprises 15 residues. J was trimmed by 7 bases and V by 2 bases; bases with no gene match: 5.